These 13 T cell receptor beta chains originate from one sample sequenced in a study of blood T cell repertoires in COVID-19 (dated by TCRdb to 2018 to 2021). To prepare the library, the immunoSEQ multiplex PCR assay was applied. In its TCRdb copy, this immuneACCESS table keeps in-frame sequences only and misses some clones. Where compared with another copy, unresolved V genes explain less than half of these, and the others have no known cause. Present in this sample are roughly 250,000 clones, about 85% of which were seen just once. 0.85% to 0.9% of the sample lies in the top ten. The sample was peripheral blood. All receptors derive from a human donor with COVID-19, enrolled during active disease. The donor label of this sample is uncertain.

The CDR3, as DNA: TGCGCCAGCAGCTTGGGTACCAGCGTAACCTACGAGCAGTACTTC. It codes for CASSLGTSVTYEQYF. The chain uses TRBV5-1 and TRBJ2-7; D is unclear. The CDR3 is 15 amino acids. V was cut by 0 bases and J by 2 bases, with 12 bases left in between. Germline V gives CDR1 SGHRS, CDR2 YFSETQ.

The CDR3 loop reads CAGCLAGSNQPQHF. The DNA of the CDR3 is TGTGCCGGCTGTCTGGCAGGTAGCAATCAGCCCCAGCATTTT. This chain connects TRBV28 to TRBJ1-5; D remains unclear. Germline CDR1 is MDHEN and CDR2 is SYDVKM. This CDR3 region has 14 residues. V was cut by 11 bases and J by 0 bases, with 14 bases left in between.

The chain joins TRBV6-2 or TRBV6-3 to TRBJ2-7; 7 bases match TRBD1. CDR3 length: 13 amino acids. After removal of 6 bases from V and 7 bases from J, the junction contained 9 bases not matched to a gene. Germline V lookup: CDR1 MNHEY, CDR2 SVGEGT. The CDR3 sequence: CASSQETGMEQYF. The CDR3 DNA is TGTGCCAGCAGCCAAGAGACAGGGATGGAGCAGTACTTC.

The chain uses TRBV4-3 and TRBJ1-5; 8 bases line up with TRBD1. V was clipped by 4 bases and J by 1 base; unmatched bases: 0. Germline lookup yields CDR1 LGHNA and CDR2 YSLEER. The CDR3 loop spans 14 amino acids. CDR3 region: CASSRDRSNQPQHF. CDR3 bases: TGCGCCAGCAGCCGGGACAGGAGCAATCAGCCCCAGCATTTT.

The chain employs TRBV28 and TRBJ2-1, with 11 bases identical to TRBD2. The trim removed 7 bases at V and 4 bases at J, leaving 6 bases unmatched. Germline V CDR1 and CDR2: MDHEN, SYDVKM. The CDR3 has 15 residues. The CDR3 bases are TGTGCCAGCATCATTAGCGGGAGGGGTTACAATGAGCAGTTCTTC. Residues: CASIISGRGYNEQFF.

This clone turned up a few times. This chain uses TRBV6-5 with TRBJ2-6; TRBD1 matches at 7 bases. J lost 2 bases, V lost 5 bases, and 0 bases had no gene match. CDR3 length: 14 residues. Per the germline V gene, CDR1 is MNHEY and CDR2 is SVGAGI. CDR3 nucleotide sequence: TGTGCCAGCAGTCAGGGGGCTGGGGCCAACGTCCTGACTTTC. As protein: CASSQGAGANVLTF.

This chain uses TRBV7-3 with TRBJ2-7, with 11 bases matching TRBD2. Germline CDR1 reads SGHTA; CDR2 reads FQGTGA. The trim removed 5 bases at V and 5 bases at J, leaving 5 bases unmatched. The CDR3 is 14 amino acids. CDR3 residues: CASSPSGRINEQYF. The CDR3 DNA follows: TGTGCCAGCAGCCCTAGCGGGAGGATAAACGAGCAGTACTTC.

This clone came up a few times. The germline gene is not matched at one end of the junction; a read error may be the cause. This chain links TRBV27 with TRBJ1-1; 8 nucleotides line up with TRBD1. This CDR3 is 16 amino acids long. The germline V gene encodes CDR1 MNHEY and CDR2 SMNVEV (reference sequence). In DNA form, the CDR3 reads TGTGCCAGCAGTCTATCCGGCACAGGGGGAAGAACTGAAGCTTTCTTT. Amino acid sequence: CASSLSGTGGRTEAFF.

The V gene is TRBV30, the J gene TRBJ2-1, with D perhaps matching TRBD1 (6 bases). Between the trimmed V and J ends, which lost 0 bases and 4 bases, there was a span of 16 bases. Germline lookup yields CDR1 GTSNPN and CDR2 SVGIG (reference sequence). The CDR3 loop spans 16 amino acids. The CDR3 region has the DNA TGTGCCTGGAGTGTAACTGGAAGGGGGATTTACAATGAGCAGTTCTTC. Translating gives CAWSVTGRGIYNEQFF.

The V gene is TRBV7-9, the J gene TRBJ2-5, with a weak D call TRBD2 (6 bases). The CDR3 has 16 amino acids. V gave up 4 bases and J gave up 4 bases, with 19 bases separating them. Germline CDR1 reads SEHNR; CDR2 reads FQNEAQ (reference sequence). The chain's CDR3 is CASSYRSSGVGETQYF. The CDR3, as DNA: TGTGCCAGCAGCTACCGTTCGTCGGGAGTGGGAGAGACCCAGTACTTC. Filled out from reference TRBV7-9 and TRBJ2-5, the complete variable domain reads DTGVSQNPRHKITKRGQNVTFRCDPISEHNRLYWYRQTLGQGPEFLTYFQNEAQLEKSRLLSDRFSAERPKGSFSTLEIQRTEQGDSAMYLCASSYRSSGVGETQYFGPGTRLLVL.

This clone was found a few times. The chain links TRBV7-3 to TRBJ1-1; maybe TRBD1 (6 bases). V was shortened by 7 bases and J by 2 bases, with 14 bases between the two germline ends. The V gene's germline CDR1 is SGHTA and CDR2 FQGTGA. The CDR3 totals 14 residues. The CDR3 coding sequence is TGTGCCAGCACCAAGGAACAGGGCAACACTGAAGCTTTCTTT. Protein product: CASTKEQGNTEAFF.

The chain is built from TRBV7-9 and TRBJ1-1; D gene uncertain. Trimming took off 4 bases at V and 0 bases at J, with 15 bases between the two ends. This CDR3 is built from 16 residues. CDR1 and CDR2 from the germline V gene are SEHNR and FQNEAQ (reference sequence). The CDR3 loop is CASSSAQAPMNTEAFF. The CDR3 region has the DNA TGTGCCAGCAGCTCAGCCCAGGCACCTATGAACACTGAAGCTTTCTTT.

This rearrangement joins TRBV18 to TRBJ1-6; D gene ambiguous. The CDR3 is 16 residues long. V was pared by 3 bases and J by 5 bases, with 14 bases between. CDR1 and CDR2 (germline): KGHSH, LQKENI. In DNA, the CDR3 is TGTGCCAGCTCACCTCGGAGAGGGTCAGATAATTCACCCCTCCACTTT. Residues: CASSPRRGSDNSPLHF.